This T cell receptor beta chain derives from a study of blood T cell repertoires in COVID-19 (dated by TCRdb to 2020 to 2022). Broadly, across the study: Samples from collaborators originated in the United States, Italy and Spain and spanned both the acute and convalescent phases of COVID-19. The material from the prospective study consisted of cDNA or gDNA derived from T cells, B-cell-depleted T cells, or PBMCs. Deeply sampled blood TCRbeta repertoires from subjects exposed to, actively infected with, or recovered from COVID-19 were included in the dataset. The repertoires were made available in a free public database intended to serve as a resource for research on the immune response to SARS-CoV-2. The samples were drawn from the first 160 participants of the ongoing ImmuneRACE study and from 950 to 1,500 subjects provided by 6 global collaborators. A de-identified subject ID, COVID-19 status, age in years and sex were almost always included in the sample metadata. Where available, HLA class I and class II types were obtained from metadata supplied by the sample provider rather than from assay-based typing.

Collaborating institutions collected whole blood in K2EDTA tubes following their own protocols. Collaborator samples were shipped for TCRbeta analysis as frozen whole blood, isolated PBMCs, or DNA extracted from either sample type. TCRbeta CDR3 regions were amplified from genomic DNA using the immunoSEQ Assay, a bias-controlled multiplex PCR. For the original study's pipeline: The number of nucleated cells in each sample was estimated by amplification of reference gene primers within the assay. To quantify the absolute abundance of each unique TCRbeta CDR3 rearrangement, sequence reads were collapsed and filtered. For each sample, productive Simpson clonality was calculated as the square root of Simpson's diversity index across productive rearrangements. TCRdb stores this immuneACCESS table with in-frame sequences only. Part of the clones is absent; in the studies checked, under half of the shortfall reflects unresolved V genes, and no reason is known for the rest. The DNA was the basis for D and trimming; V, J and clone size are from that table. Across this sample there are approximately 210,000 clones, with over 80% seen only once. Around 5% of the sample belongs to the ten largest clones.

The count of this clone is one. Its antigen is still unknown. No much larger clonotype is one base removed from it; base qualities were not supplied. Summary of the overall study and its limitations: Clinical and demographic metadata were provided uncurated, with the amount varying by source and participant.

The CDR3 numbers 15 residues from cysteine through phenylalanine. Of all the DNA, just the CDR3 is kept, 45 bases in frame from base 1. V lost 5 bases and J lost 14 bases, and the count of bases not matched to a germline gene is 15. The germline V gene encodes CDR1 SGHVS and CDR2 FNYEAQ. The sequence is built from TRBV7-6 and TRBJ2-1, with 10 central nucleotides matching TRBD2. This receptor was obtained from a human donor in a cohort sampled during active COVID-19. Sequenced sample: peripheral blood. The CDR3 protein sequence reads: CASSPEIAGGSEKFF. The DNA is TGTGCCAGCAGCCCCGAGATAGCGGGAGGTAGCGAGAAGTTCTTC. Extended through the reference TRBV7-6 and TRBJ2-1 proteins, this CDR3 yields the full variable domain: GAGVSQSPRYKVTKRGQDVALRCDPISGHVSLYWYRQALGQGPEFLTYFNYEAQQDKSGLPNDRFSAERPEGSISTLTIQRTEQRDSAMYRCASSPEIAGGSEKFFGPGTRLTVL.